What follows are 24 T cell receptor beta chains derived from one specimen sequenced in a study of human T cells and chemical hapten exposure. The time point here: patch test 1, 2 weeks after DPC sensitization. Treatment indicated: therapeutic diphenylcyclopropenone sensitization with weekly scalp DPC. Unfractionated whole blood was the source of the extracted total RNA. TCRdb analysed the RACE reads with MiXCR anew, one entry per CDR3 protein. The table lists over 50,000 distinct CDR3 sequences, approximately 10% of them singletons. The sample here was whole blood, taken in connection with sensitization to the hapten diphenylcyclopropenone (DPC). The receptors originated from a woman aged 40 to 49 with alopecia areata. Some clones in this sample may be carry-over from other donors' samples.

The genes are TRBV20-1 and TRBJ1-2, with TRBD1 matching over 7 bases. V was pared by 1 base and J by 5 bases, with 4 bases of the junction left unmatched. Germline loops: CDR1 DFQATT, CDR2 SNEGSKA (reference sequence). This CDR3 has 13 residues. CDR3 bases: TGCAGTGCTAGAGCCGCAGGGGGATATGGCTACACCTTC. This gives the protein CSARAAGGYGYTF.

This clonotype turned up a few times. The chain is built from TRBV12-3 or TRBV12-4 and TRBJ2-1, with D perhaps matching TRBD2 (5 bases). This CDR3 spans 14 amino acids. Trimming shortened V by 5 bases and J by 7 bases, and 15 bases separated the two germline ends. CDR3 nucleotides: TGTGCCAGCAGTCCTCCACACTGGAGGAATGAGCAGTTCTTC. As protein: CASSPPHWRNEQFF.

The chain couples TRBV5-5 to TRBJ2-5; D is ambiguous. In germline, CDR1 is SGHKS, CDR2 YYEKEE (reference sequence). The CDR3 contains 14 residues. V was cut by 3 bases and J by 1 base, with 10 bases left in between. The CDR3 region has the DNA TGTGCCAGCAGCTACCAGCACCTCCAAGAGACCCAGTACTTC. This codes for CASSYQHLQETQYF.

This clonotype was seen repeatedly, ten times or more. The chain couples TRBV19 to TRBJ1-4; D gene unclear. Germline CDR1 and CDR2: LNHDA and SQIVND (reference sequence). The CDR3 extends over 12 amino acids. The V and J ends lost 5 bases and 7 bases respectively, with 8 bases between them. The CDR3 region has the DNA TGTGCCAGTAGTGTCCGGGGTGAAAAACTGTTTTTT. It translates to CASSVRGEKLFF.

This clonotype was detected ten times or more. The rearrangement joins TRBV25-1 to TRBJ1-1, with D tentatively TRBD1 (5 bases). Germline CDR1 MGHDK, CDR2 SYGVNS. V shed 5 bases and J shed 6 bases, with 13 bases lying between them. There are 13 residues in the CDR3. CDR3 in DNA: TGTGCCAGCAGTCGAGTTCAGGGCTCTGAAGCTTTCTTT. This sequence encodes CASSRVQGSEAFF.

V usage is TRBV28 and J usage is TRBJ2-7; weak D call: TRBD2 (6 bases). Germline V gene sequence: CDR1 MDHEN, CDR2 SYDVKM. With 8 bases removed from V and 0 bases from J, the gap between germline ends came to 11 bases. This CDR3 spans 13 amino acids. Written as DNA, the CDR3 is TGTGCCAGCGGGGGGACTCCCTCCTACGAGCAGTACTTC. It codes for CASGGTPSYEQYF.

This clonotype was seen ten or more times. This CDR3 reads CASSPSGQEGEKLFF. The CDR3 DNA sequence: TGTGCCAGCAGCCCTTCGGGACAGGAAGGTGAAAAACTGTTTTTT. The chain employs TRBV12-3 or TRBV12-4 and TRBJ1-4, with 8 positions matching TRBD1. V shed 6 bases, J shed 7 bases, and the junction held 10 bases outside the gene matches. This CDR3 has 15 residues.

The genes are TRBV13 and TRBJ1-5; a possible D gene is TRBD1 (5 bases). V was clipped by 5 bases and J by 8 bases, with 13 bases between them. Germline assignment: CDR1 PRHDT and CDR2 FYEKMQ (reference sequence). This CDR3 is built from 13 residues. The CDR3 loop reads CASSRGEGKPQHF. In nucleotides, the CDR3 is TGTGCCAGCAGCCGAGGGGAAGGCAAGCCCCAGCATTTT.

This clonotype has a handful of counts. The chain is built from TRBV20-1 and TRBJ2-5; D is possibly TRBD1 (5 bases). The germline V gene encodes CDR1 DFQATT and CDR2 SNEGSKA (reference sequence). CDR3 length: 16 amino acids. Between the trimmed V and J ends, which lost 0 bases and 2 bases, there was a span of 16 bases. CDR3 nucleotide sequence: TGCAGTGCTAGAGATCTTTCAGACAGCTTTCAAGAGACCCAGTACTTC. Residues: CSARDLSDSFQETQYF.

This clonotype was counted many times. The chain has TRBV28 and TRBJ2-3, with D uncertain. CDR3 length: 14 amino acids. With 4 bases removed from V and 6 bases from J, the gap between germline ends came to 14 bases. The germline CDR1 and CDR2 sequences are MDHEN and SYDVKM. The DNA of the CDR3 is TGTGCCAGCAGTTCACTCACACACGGCGATACGCAGTATTTT. Residues: CASSSLTHGDTQYF.

This clonotype showed up just a few times. The chain joins TRBV28 to TRBJ2-7, with TRBD2 matching over 7 bases. V was pared by 5 bases and J by 4 bases, with 17 bases of the junction left unmatched. The CDR3 runs to 17 residues. Per germline, CDR1 MDHEN and CDR2 SYDVKM. CDR3 in amino acids: CASSNIRGGRALYEQYF. CDR3 in DNA: TGTGCCAGCAGTAACATCCGCGGGGGACGGGCACTATACGAGCAGTACTTC. The whole variable domain, filled in from reference TRBV28 and TRBJ2-7, reads DVKVTQSSRYLVKRTGEKVFLECVQDMDHENMFWYRQDPGLGLRLIYFSYDVKMKEKGDIPEGYSVSREKKERFSLILESASTNQTSMYLCASSNIRGGRALYEQYFGPGTRLTVT.

This clonotype was seen repeatedly, ten times or more. This chain connects TRBV13 to TRBJ1-6, with 11 bases that match TRBD1. Per germline, CDR1 PRHDT and CDR2 FYEKMQ (reference sequence). After removal of 4 bases from V and 12 bases from J, the junction contained 8 bases not matched to a gene. The CDR3 consists of 15 residues. The CDR3 reads CASSYSGTGGLPLHF. The CDR3 bases are TGTGCCAGCAGCTACTCCGGGACAGGGGGACTACCCCTCCACTTT.

This clonotype was seen a handful of times. This sequence joins TRBV18 and TRBJ1-4, with D unresolved. The CDR3 runs 15 residues. Trimming took off 2 bases at V and 7 bases at J, with 14 bases between the two ends. Germline V CDR1 and CDR2: KGHSH, LQKENI. The CDR3 region has the DNA TGTGCCAGCTCACCAAGAAGGCCGAAAGGTGAAAAACTGTTTTTT. This sequence encodes CASSPRRPKGEKLFF.

This clonotype was counted at least ten times. V usage is TRBV20-1 and J usage is TRBJ2-3, with unresolved D. The ends were cut back, 6 bases at V and 1 base at J, with 17 bases in the middle. The CDR3 is made up of 15 amino acids. Germline lookup yields CDR1 DFQATT and CDR2 SNEGSKA (reference sequence). CDR3 coding DNA: TGCAGTGCCCCTCCCCACTCGGGCCGCACAGATACGCAGTATTTT. Translated: CSAPPHSGRTDTQYF.

This clonotype was counted at least ten times. This chain links TRBV19 with TRBJ1-5; D remains unclear. Germline V CDR1 and CDR2: LNHDA, SQIVND (reference sequence). CDR3 length: 15 amino acids. V was cut by 9 bases and J by 4 bases, with 19 bases left in between. CDR3 sequence (DNA): TGTGCCAGCACCTCAGGCCTGGGTCTGAATCAGCCCCAGCATTTT. Translated: CASTSGLGLNQPQHF.

This clonotype was seen repeatedly, ten times or more. The chain has TRBV7-8 and TRBJ1-2, with a tentative D call TRBD1 (5 bases). CDR1 is SGHVS and CDR2 is FQNEAQ in the germline V gene. This CDR3 has 14 residues. Between the trimmed V and J ends, which lost 5 bases and 4 bases, there was a span of 14 bases. Here the CDR3 DNA reads TGTGCCAGCAGCCCCAGCGCAGGGAGCTATGGCTACACCTTC. It codes for CASSPSAGSYGYTF.

The chain is built from TRBV10-3 and TRBJ2-3; the D gene is possibly TRBD2 (5 bases). The CDR3 has 12 residues. Trimming pared 8 bases from V and 4 bases from J, leaving 10 bases between. The V gene's germline CDR1 is ENHRY and CDR2 SYGVKD. The CDR3 bases are TGTGCCATCGAGGGCCCCGCAGATACGCAGTATTTT. Protein: CAIEGPADTQYF.

The sample holds many counts of this clonotype. This rearrangement joins TRBV18 to TRBJ1-2, with D perhaps TRBD1 (5 bases). The germline CDR1 and CDR2 sequences are KGHSH and LQKENI. This CDR3 comprises 15 residues. V lost 4 bases to trimming and J lost 4 bases, with 16 bases between them. CDR3 region: CASSQLSGQSYGYTF. The CDR3 DNA follows: TGTGCCAGCTCACAATTAAGCGGACAAAGCTATGGCTACACCTTC.

This clonotype was observed many times. The chain couples TRBV11-2 to TRBJ2-2; D call uncertain. CDR1 is SGHAT and CDR2 is FQNNGV in the germline V gene. V dropped 0 bases and J dropped 3 bases, with 2 bases sitting between them. This CDR3 has 13 amino acids. The CDR3 coding sequence is TGTGCCAGCAGCTTAGAAGACACCGGGGAGCTGTTTTTT. Translating it yields CASSLEDTGELFF. Full variable domain (missing parts from reference TRBV11-2 and TRBJ2-2): EAGVAQSPRYKIIEKRQSVAFWCNPISGHATLYWYQQILGQGPKLLIQFQNNGVVDDSQLPKDRFSAERLKGVDSTLKIQPAKLEDSAVYLCASSLEDTGELFFGEGSRLTVL.

This clonotype was counted ten times or more. V gene TRBV11-3 combines with J gene TRBJ2-2; TRBD2 aligns across 7 bases. CDR3 length: 14 amino acids. Germline values: CDR1 SGHNT, CDR2 YENEEA. The V and J ends lost 5 bases and 4 bases, in that order; junction bases with no gene match: 4. CDR3 sequence: CASSPGGFTGELFF. The CDR3 DNA follows: TGTGCCAGCAGCCCCGGGGGGTTCACCGGGGAGCTGTTTTTT.

The J gene is TRBJ2-3, the V gene TRBV2; D is unresolved. CDR1 and CDR2 from the germline V gene are SNHLY and FYNNEI. The V end was cut by 8 bases, the J end by 0 bases, with 6 bases between. The CDR3 has 12 residues. CDR3: CASVPSTDTQYF. CDR3 sequence (DNA): TGTGCCAGCGTTCCAAGCACAGATACGCAGTATTTT.

At least ten counts were recorded for this clonotype. The chain carries TRBV20-1 and TRBJ1-1, with a tentative D call TRBD1 (5 bases). CDR3 size: 11 residues. V was clipped by 6 bases and J by 11 bases, with 16 bases between them. Germline V gene lookup returns CDR1 DFQATT and CDR2 SNEGSKA (reference sequence). CDR3 in amino acids: CSAKDTGGAFF. In DNA form, the CDR3 reads TGCAGTGCCAAGGACACCGGGGGGGCTTTCTTT.

Many counts were recorded for this clonotype. This chain links TRBV2 with TRBJ1-5; maybe TRBD1 (5 bases). The V gene's germline CDR1 is SNHLY and CDR2 FYNNEI. This CDR3 region has 12 residues. V was shortened by 8 bases and J by 5 bases, with 10 bases between the two germline ends. CDR3 sequence reads: CASAGTDQPQHF. CDR3 nucleotides: TGTGCCAGCGCGGGGACCGATCAGCCCCAGCATTTT.

This clonotype has ten or more counts. The chain links TRBV12-3 or TRBV12-4 to TRBJ2-7; TRBD2 matches 10 bases. V dropped 3 bases and J dropped 0; count of bases not matched to a gene: 5. The CDR3 is 16 residues long. The CDR3 sequence: CASSLARTSGSYEQYF. In DNA form, the CDR3 reads TGTGCCAGCAGTTTGGCCCGGACTAGCGGCTCCTACGAGCAGTACTTC.